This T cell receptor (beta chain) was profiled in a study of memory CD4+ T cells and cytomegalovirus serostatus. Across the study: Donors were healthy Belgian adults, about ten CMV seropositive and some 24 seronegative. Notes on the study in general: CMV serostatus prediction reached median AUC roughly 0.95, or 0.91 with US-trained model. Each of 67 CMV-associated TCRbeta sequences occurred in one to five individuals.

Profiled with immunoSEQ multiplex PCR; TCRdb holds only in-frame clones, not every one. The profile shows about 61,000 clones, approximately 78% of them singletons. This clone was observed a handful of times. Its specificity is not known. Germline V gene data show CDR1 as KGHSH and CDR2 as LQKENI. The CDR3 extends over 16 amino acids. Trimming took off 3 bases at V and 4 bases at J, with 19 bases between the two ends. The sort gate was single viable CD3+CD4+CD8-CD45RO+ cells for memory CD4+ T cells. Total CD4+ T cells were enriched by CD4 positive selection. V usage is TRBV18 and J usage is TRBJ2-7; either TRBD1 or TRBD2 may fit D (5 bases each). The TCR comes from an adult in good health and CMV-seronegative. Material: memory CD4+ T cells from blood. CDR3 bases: TGTGCCAGCTCACCGCTACCGGGACGGGCGGATTACGAGCAGTACTTC. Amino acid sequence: CASSPLPGRADYEQYF.